What follows describes a single TCR beta chain. Antigen: not known. With 60 Vbeta and 13 Jbeta primers, the PCR was carried out. Here immunoSEQ multiplex PCR was the method, and the copy in TCRdb shows in-frame clones only, minus some. The profile shows around 200,000 clones, over 75% of them singletons. The sample comes from a study of cytomegalovirus exposure and HLA in healthy donors. The study, taken as a whole, reports: A later analysis showed HLA-associated TCR beta chains outstripping equally common others in clonal expansion.

Germline assignment: CDR1 SNHLY and CDR2 FYNNEI. CDR3 length: 15 residues. The junction had 10 bases not matched to a gene; V was cut back by 4 bases and J by 5 bases. Sequencing used PBMCs. The sequence was collected from a woman in her fifties or sixties in good health and CMV-seronegative. The rearrangement uses TRBV2 and TRBJ2-7; 8 bases agree with TRBD2. The CDR3 loop reads CASSVALAGGDEQYF. The DNA for the CDR3 is TGTGCCAGCAGTGTCGCCCTAGCGGGCGGAGACGAGCAGTACTTC.